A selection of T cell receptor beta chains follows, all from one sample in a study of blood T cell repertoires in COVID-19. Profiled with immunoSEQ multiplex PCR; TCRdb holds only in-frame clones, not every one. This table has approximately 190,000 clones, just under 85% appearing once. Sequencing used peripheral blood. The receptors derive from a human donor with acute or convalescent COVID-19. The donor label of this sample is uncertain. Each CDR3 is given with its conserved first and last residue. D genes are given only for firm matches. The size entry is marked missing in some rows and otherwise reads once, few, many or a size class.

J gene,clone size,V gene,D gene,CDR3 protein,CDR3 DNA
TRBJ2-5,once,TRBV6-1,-,CASSERGTSTKRPQETQYF,TGTGCCAGCAGTGAAAGGGGAACAAGTACCAAGAGACCTCAAGAGACCCAGTACTTC
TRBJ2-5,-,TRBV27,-,CASSPWGVEETQYF,TGTGCCAGCTCGCCCTGGGGAGTTGAAGAGACCCAGTACTTC
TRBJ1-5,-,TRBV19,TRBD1,CASSIVGQGINQPQHF,TGTGCCAGTAGTATAGTGGGACAGGGGATTAATCAGCCCCAGCATTTT
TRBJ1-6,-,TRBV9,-,CASSTDGGSSYNSPLHF,TGTGCCAGCAGCACCGACGGCGGCTCCTCCTATAATTCACCCCTCCACTTT
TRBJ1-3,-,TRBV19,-,CASSSTGNTIYF,TGTGCCAGTAGTTCCACTGGAAACACCATATATTTT
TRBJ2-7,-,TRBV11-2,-,CASSLGTAGEQYF,TGTGCCAGCAGCTTAGGGACCGCGGGCGAGCAGTACTTC
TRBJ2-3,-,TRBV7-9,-,CASSLDTTDTQYF,TGTGCCAGCAGCTTAGACACAACAGATACGCAGTATTTT
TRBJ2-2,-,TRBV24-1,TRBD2,CATGGPGGRGTGELFF,TGTGCCACCGGGGGTCCGGGAGGGCGAGGCACCGGGGAGCTGTTTTTT
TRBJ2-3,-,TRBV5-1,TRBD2,CASRSAGVRDTQYF,TGCGCCAGCAGGTCGGCGGGAGTCCGGGATACGCAGTATTTT
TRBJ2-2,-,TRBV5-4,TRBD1,CASSDYRGAGELFF,TGTGCCAGCAGCGACTACAGGGGCGCCGGGGAGCTGTTTTTT